This T cell receptor (beta chain) was observed in a study of blood T cell repertoires in COVID-19. Study-level information: Whether acute or convalescent, the COVID-19 samples came from the United States, Italy and Spain. PBMCs, B-cell-depleted T cells, or T cells provided the cDNA or gDNA that made up the material.

This CDR3 has 14 residues. In germline, CDR1 is WSHSY, CDR2 SAAADI. V shed 2 bases and J shed 7 bases, with 9 bases lying between them. Source study methods: Cell counts per sample came from amplifying reference gene primers. Sequencing used immunoSEQ multiplex PCR; TCRdb keeps in-frame clones, though not all of them. D and trimming come from the DNA, and the V and J calls and clone size come from that table. The sample consists of around 120,000 clones, 75% to 90% of them appearing once. The sample comprised peripheral blood. This TCR came from a man aged 65 to 85 with acute or convalescent COVID-19. The V and J genes are TRBV10-2 and TRBJ1-6; unclear D gene. CDR3 amino acids: CASSERERNSPLHF. The CDR3 DNA reads as TGCGCCAGCAGTGAGCGGGAACGCAATTCACCCCTCCACTTT.